The clone carrying this TCR beta chain has only a few counts. This CDR3 is built from 16 residues. The germline V gene encodes CDR1 SGHAT and CDR2 FQNNGV. The ends lost 1 base at V and 0 bases at J; junction bases unmatched: 4. The sample is drawn from a study of Ad26.COV2.S vaccination and SARS-CoV-2 variants. Clones were sequenced by immunoSEQ multiplex PCR, and TCRdb holds only the in-frame ones, with some missing. The table includes a few hundred thousand clones, less than 95% detected once. Regarding treatment: 15 to 20 received Ad26.COV2.S at low or high dose, single or two shots; 5 received placebo; per-sample allocation not given. Sampling took place 63 days after the first vaccine or placebo injection.

This TCR was recovered from a person between 18 and 65 years old who received the Ad26.COV2.S COVID-19 vaccine or a placebo. This chain uses TRBV11-2 with TRBJ2-7, with TRBD1 matching over 9 bases. The sample was peripheral blood, taken in a trial of Ad26.COV2.S vaccine versus placebo. Written as DNA, the CDR3 is TGTGCCAGCAGCTTAGGGACAGGGGATTACTCCTACGAGCAGTACTTC. It codes for CASSLGTGDYSYEQYF.